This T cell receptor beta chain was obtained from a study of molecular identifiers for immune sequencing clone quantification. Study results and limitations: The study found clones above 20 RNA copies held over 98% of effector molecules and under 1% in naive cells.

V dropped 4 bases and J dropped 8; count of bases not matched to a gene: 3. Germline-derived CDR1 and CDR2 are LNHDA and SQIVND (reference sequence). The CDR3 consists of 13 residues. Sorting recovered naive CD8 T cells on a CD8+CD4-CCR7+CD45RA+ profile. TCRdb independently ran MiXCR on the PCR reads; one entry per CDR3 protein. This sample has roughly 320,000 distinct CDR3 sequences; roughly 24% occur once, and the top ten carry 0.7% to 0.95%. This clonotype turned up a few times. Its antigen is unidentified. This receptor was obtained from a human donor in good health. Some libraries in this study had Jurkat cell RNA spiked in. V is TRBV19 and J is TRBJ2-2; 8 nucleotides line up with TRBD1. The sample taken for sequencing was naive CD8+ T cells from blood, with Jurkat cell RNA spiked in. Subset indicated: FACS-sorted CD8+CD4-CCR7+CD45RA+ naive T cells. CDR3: CASSTGTGGELFF. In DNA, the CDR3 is TGTGCCAGTAGTACTGGGACAGGAGGGGAGCTGTTTTTT.